What follows describes a single T cell receptor beta chain. The source of the sample is a study of control samples from healthy donors and cancer patients. Data came from immunoSEQ multiplex PCR; TCRdb stores just in-frame clones and leaves some out. The sample has more than 70,000 clones, 85% to 90% seen once; the top ten hold around 19%. Germline CDR1 reads MNHEY; CDR2 reads SMNVEV (reference sequence). V lost 6 bases to trimming and J lost 6 bases; unmatched junction nucleotides: 15. The CDR3 sequence is 16 residues long. The sample was PBMCs. V usage is TRBV27 and J usage is TRBJ2-3, with 7 bases matching TRBD1. The sequence came from a man between 60 and 75 years old with lung cancer. CDR3 loop: CASRLQQGLPGDTQYF. CDR3 nucleotide sequence: TGTGCCAGCAGGCTTCAACAGGGGCTCCCTGGGGATACGCAGTATTTT.